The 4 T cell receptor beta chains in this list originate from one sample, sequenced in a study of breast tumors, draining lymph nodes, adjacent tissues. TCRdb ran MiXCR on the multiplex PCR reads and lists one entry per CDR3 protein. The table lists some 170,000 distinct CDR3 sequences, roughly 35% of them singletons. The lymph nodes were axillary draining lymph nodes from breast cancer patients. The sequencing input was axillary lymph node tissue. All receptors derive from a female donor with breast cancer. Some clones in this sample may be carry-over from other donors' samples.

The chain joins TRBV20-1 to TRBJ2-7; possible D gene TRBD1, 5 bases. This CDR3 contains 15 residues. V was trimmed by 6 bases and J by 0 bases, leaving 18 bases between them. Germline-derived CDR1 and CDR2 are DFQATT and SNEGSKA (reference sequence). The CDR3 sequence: CSALEILTGSYEQYF. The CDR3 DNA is TGCAGTGCCCTCGAGATCCTTACAGGCTCCTACGAGCAGTACTTC.

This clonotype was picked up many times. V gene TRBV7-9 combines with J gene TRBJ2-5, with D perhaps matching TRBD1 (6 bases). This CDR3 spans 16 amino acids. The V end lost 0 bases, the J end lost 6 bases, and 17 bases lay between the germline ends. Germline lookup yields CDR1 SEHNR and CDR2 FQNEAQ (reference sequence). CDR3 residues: CASSLAQEGVRKTQYF. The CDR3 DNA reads TGTGCCAGCAGCTTAGCCCAAGAGGGGGTCCGGAAGACCCAGTACTTC. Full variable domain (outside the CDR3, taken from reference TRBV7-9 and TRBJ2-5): DTGVSQNPRHKITKRGQNVTFRCDPISEHNRLYWYRQTLGQGPEFLTYFQNEAQLEKSRLLSDRFSAERPKGSFSTLEIQRTEQGDSAMYLCASSLAQEGVRKTQYFGPGTRLLVL.

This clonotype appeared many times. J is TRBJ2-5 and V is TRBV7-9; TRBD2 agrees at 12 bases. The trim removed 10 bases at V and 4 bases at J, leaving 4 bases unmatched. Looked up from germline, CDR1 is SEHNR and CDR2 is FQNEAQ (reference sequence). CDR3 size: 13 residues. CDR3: CATRGLAGETQYF. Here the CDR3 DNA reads TGTGCCACCCGGGGACTAGCGGGAGAGACCCAGTACTTC.

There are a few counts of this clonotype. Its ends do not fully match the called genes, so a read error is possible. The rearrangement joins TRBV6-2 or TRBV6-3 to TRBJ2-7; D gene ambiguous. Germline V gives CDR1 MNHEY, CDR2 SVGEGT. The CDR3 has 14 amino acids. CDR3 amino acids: CASSHSSAGAQQYF. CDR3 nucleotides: TGTGCCAGCAGTCACTCGAGCGCCGGTGCACAGCAGTACTTC.